These 21 T cell receptor beta chains share one sample of origin, sequenced in a study of blood T cells in healthy people across ages. Alongside a J-beta primer mix, a sample-barcoded 5' primer served in a second PCR lasting about 7 to 12 cycles. MiXCR, applied by TCRdb to the 5' RACE reads, yields one record per CDR3 protein. The sample lists 870,000 or so distinct CDR3 sequences; around 26% were seen once. Sequencing was performed on blood. These receptors were collected from a woman over 75 in good health.

The rearrangement joins TRBV15 to TRBJ1-2, with 10 bases matching TRBD1. Germline CDR1 is LNHNV and CDR2 is YYDKDF (reference sequence). CDR3 length: 13 residues. The V and J ends lost 5 bases and 14 bases, in that order; junction bases with no gene match: 11. The CDR3 spells CATSLPDRGTMTF. The CDR3 DNA sequence: TGTGCCACCAGCCTGCCGGACAGGGGGACTATGACCTTC.

The gene calls are TRBV10-2 and TRBJ2-7; 10 nucleotides match TRBD2. This CDR3 spans 14 amino acids. V lost 6 bases and J lost 1; bases outside the gene matches: 3. Per the germline V gene, CDR1 is WSHSY and CDR2 is SAAADI. The CDR3 nucleotides are TGCGCCAGCAGAGCGGGACTAGCGTCCTACGAGCAGTACTTC. This sequence encodes CASRAGLASYEQYF.

On this clonotype itself: This could be a read error, since a much larger clone is one nucleotide away. The chain uses TRBV3-1 and TRBJ2-7; D possibly corresponds to TRBD1 (5 bases). Trimming removed 1 base from V and 6 bases from J, with 7 bases in between. Germline loops: CDR1 LGHDT, CDR2 YNNKEL (reference sequence). The CDR3 contains 12 residues. CDR3 amino acids: CASSQGGVEQYV. CDR3 DNA sequence: TGTGCCAGCAGCCAAGGGGGCGTCGAGCAGTACGTC.

V gene TRBV29-1 combines with J gene TRBJ2-7, with TRBD2 matching 8 bases. TRBJ2-5 explains the end of the DNA better; the J call may be wrong. The V gene's germline CDR1 is SQVTM and CDR2 ANQGSEA. The CDR3 runs 14 residues. The CDR3 region has the DNA TGCAGCGTTGGGCTTAGCGGGATCCCAGAGACCCAGTACTTC. Translating it yields CSVGLSGIPETQYF.

In its sample, this clonotype was seen many times. The V call is TRBV7-8, the J call TRBJ2-1; tentatively, D is TRBD1 or TRBD2 (5 bases each). CDR1 SGHVS and CDR2 FQNEAQ come from the germline V gene. V dropped 5 bases and J dropped 12 bases, with 14 bases sitting between them. This CDR3 has 12 residues. CDR3: CASSVLRGTQFF. The CDR3 DNA reads TGTGCCAGCAGCGTCTTACGAGGGACGCAGTTCTTC.

This chain joins TRBV9 and TRBJ2-1; D could derive from TRBD1 or TRBD2 (5 bases each). The CDR3 extends over 15 amino acids. CDR1 is SGDLS and CDR2 is YYNGEE in the germline V gene. V lost 3 bases, J lost 7 bases, and 17 bases lay in between. As DNA, the CDR3 is TGTGCCAGCAGCGCCCCCGGGACCTTGGGGAATGAGCAGTTCTTC. Amino acid sequence: CASSAPGTLGNEQFF.

This clonotype was picked up a small number of times. This clone may be a read error of a much larger clone one base away. This chain joins TRBV5-1 and TRBJ2-7; unclear D gene. Germline CDR1 is SGHRS and CDR2 is YFSETQ. V lost 0 bases and J 7 bases, leaving 20 bases between the germline ends. The CDR3 covers 16 residues. CDR3 sequence (DNA): TGCGCCAGCAGCTTGGTGGCCCACCAAGGCTACAATGAGCAGTACTTC. Protein: CASSLVAHQGYNEQYF.

The rearrangement links TRBV20-1 to TRBJ2-5; TRBD2 is a possible D gene (5 bases). The J call could be wrong; TRBJ2-7 is a better fit for the DNA end. The CDR3 length is 11 residues. The V gene's germline CDR1 is DFQATT and CDR2 SNEGSKA (reference sequence). In DNA, the CDR3 is TGCAGTGCCGGGGAGTGCAGCGAGCAGTACTTC. Its translation: CSAGECSEQYF.

Only a few counts were recorded for this clonotype. The chain recombines TRBV6-6 with TRBJ1-1; 8 nucleotides match TRBD1. This CDR3 has 15 residues. With V trimmed by 7 bases and J by 1 base, 8 bases remained unmatched. Germline lookup yields CDR1 MNHNY and CDR2 SVGAGI (reference sequence). As DNA, the CDR3 is TGTGCCAGCACGGAAACAGGGGGAAAGAACACTGAAGCTTTCTTT. Translation: CASTETGGKNTEAFF.

The chain has TRBV5-5 and TRBJ2-1; 8 positions match TRBD1. With V trimmed by 1 base and J by 1 base, 1 base remained unmatched. Germline V gene lookup returns CDR1 SGHKS and CDR2 YYEKEE (reference sequence). This CDR3 region has 15 residues. CDR3 DNA: TGTGCCAGCAGCTTGCAGGGGGCGTCCTACAATGAGCAGTTCTTC. It is translated as CASSLQGASYNEQFF.

A single count supports this clonotype. The V and J genes are TRBV6-2 or TRBV6-3 and TRBJ1-3; D ambiguous. This CDR3 contains 14 residues. V lost 6 bases and J lost 2, with 11 bases in between. Germline assignment: CDR1 MNHEY and CDR2 SVGEGT. Here the CDR3 reads CASSRGEPGNTIYF. As DNA, the CDR3 is TGTGCCAGCAGCCGCGGCGAGCCTGGAAACACCATATATTTT.

This clonotype has a count of ten or more. V gene TRBV7-2 combines with J gene TRBJ2-1; no clear D. V was cut by 1 base and J by 6 bases, with 7 bases left in between. Germline loops: CDR1 SGHTA, CDR2 FQGNSA. The CDR3 covers 13 residues. The CDR3 bases are TGTGCCAGCAGCTTAGTGTCCCCCAATGAGCAGTTCTTC. This codes for CASSLVSPNEQFF. Drawing the rest from reference TRBV7-2 and TRBJ2-1, the complete variable domain is GAGVSQSPSNKVTEKGKDVELRCDPISGHTALYWYRQSLGQGLEFLIYFQGNSAPDKSGLPSDRFSAERTGGSVSTLTIQRTQQEDSAVYLCASSLVSPNEQFFGPGTRLTVL.

This clonotype was found many times. J is TRBJ2-5 and V is TRBV5-1; 8 bases map to TRBD2. In germline, CDR1 is SGHRS, CDR2 YFSETQ. Trimming removed 4 bases from V and 4 bases from J; junction bases left unmatched: 12. This CDR3 is 16 amino acids long. CDR3 protein: CASSIQAGVGGETQYF. The CDR3 coding sequence is TGCGCCAGCAGCATCCAAGCGGGGGTGGGAGGAGAGACCCAGTACTTC.

As regards this clonotype: With a much larger clone just one base away, this may be a read error. The chain combines TRBV20-1 with TRBJ2-1; D is ambiguous. The J call could be wrong; TRBJ2-7 is a better fit for the DNA end. From germline, CDR1 is DFQATT and CDR2 SNEGSKA (reference sequence). The CDR3 has 13 amino acids. The DNA for the CDR3 is TGCAGTGCTAGTAACCCCCCCTACAATGAGCAGTACTTC. This translates into CSASNPPYNEQYF.

Comment on this clonotype: A much larger clone is a single base away; this may be a read error. This chain links TRBV20-1 with TRBJ2-7; 8 bases fit TRBD1. The CDR3 consists of 14 residues. V dropped 6 bases and J dropped 7; count of bases not matched to a gene: 14. The germline V gene has CDR1 DFQATT and CDR2 SNEGSKA (reference sequence). CDR3 sequence (DNA): TGCAGTGCCAGGCCCTTCCAGGGGGCAAATGAGCAGTACTTC. Translating gives CSARPFQGANEQYF.

This clonotype has ten or more counts. V usage is TRBV24-1 and J usage is TRBJ1-4, with a weak D call TRBD1 (6 bases). The germline V and J ends were trimmed by 3 bases and 7 bases, with 17 bases remaining between them. This CDR3 has 16 residues. In germline, CDR1 is KGHDR, CDR2 SFDVKD. CDR3 coding DNA: TGTGCCACCAGTGATGCCAGACAGGAAGGTTGTGAAAAACTGTTTTTT. Residues: CATSDARQEGCEKLFF.

The sample holds many counts of this clonotype. The chain carries TRBV7-2 and TRBJ1-6; a weak D match, TRBD1 (6 bases). The germline V gene encodes CDR1 SGHTA and CDR2 FQGNSA. This CDR3 is 15 amino acids long. V lost 5 bases and J 4 bases, leaving 12 bases between the germline ends. The CDR3 DNA reads TGTGCCAGCAGCCTGAGGACAGCTTATAATTCACCCCTCCACTTT. Its translation: CASSLRTAYNSPLHF.

The rearrangement links TRBV5-1 to TRBJ1-4; D is ambiguous. CDR1 is SGHRS and CDR2 is YFSETQ in the germline V gene. Deletions cut 0 bases from V and 4 bases from J, with 7 bases between. CDR3 length: 14 amino acids. The CDR3 protein is CASSLGVLNEKLFF. The CDR3 DNA follows: TGCGCCAGCAGCTTGGGAGTACTTAATGAAAAACTGTTTTTT.

The V call is TRBV4-3, the J call TRBJ1-2; perhaps TRBD1 as D (6 bases). This CDR3 spans 16 amino acids. Trimming removed 0 bases from V and 8 bases from J, with 19 bases in between. Per the germline V gene, CDR1 is LGHNA and CDR2 is YSLEER. Here the CDR3 DNA reads TGCGCCAGCAGCCAAGATTTCCCAGGGGCTAGTGAAGGCTACACCTTC. This sequence encodes CASSQDFPGASEGYTF.

This clonotype was seen at least ten times. CDR3 bases: TGCAGTGCTAGTGGAAGGAGTGGAGGAGAGACCCAGTACTTC. It yields the protein CSASGRSGGETQYF. V usage is TRBV20-1 and J usage is TRBJ2-5, with D perhaps matching TRBD2 (5 bases). Germline CDR1 DFQATT, CDR2 SNEGSKA (reference sequence). This CDR3 spans 14 amino acids. V lost 3 bases to trimming and J lost 4 bases, with 15 bases between them.

The chain combines TRBV7-9 with TRBJ1-6, with D unresolved. This CDR3 comprises 14 residues. Germline CDR1 is SEHNR and CDR2 is FQNEAQ (reference sequence). V lost 5 bases, J lost 3 bases, and 8 bases lay in between. The CDR3 nucleotides are TGTGCCAGCAGCGATGAGCACTATAATTCACCCCTCCACTTT. This translates into CASSDEHYNSPLHF.